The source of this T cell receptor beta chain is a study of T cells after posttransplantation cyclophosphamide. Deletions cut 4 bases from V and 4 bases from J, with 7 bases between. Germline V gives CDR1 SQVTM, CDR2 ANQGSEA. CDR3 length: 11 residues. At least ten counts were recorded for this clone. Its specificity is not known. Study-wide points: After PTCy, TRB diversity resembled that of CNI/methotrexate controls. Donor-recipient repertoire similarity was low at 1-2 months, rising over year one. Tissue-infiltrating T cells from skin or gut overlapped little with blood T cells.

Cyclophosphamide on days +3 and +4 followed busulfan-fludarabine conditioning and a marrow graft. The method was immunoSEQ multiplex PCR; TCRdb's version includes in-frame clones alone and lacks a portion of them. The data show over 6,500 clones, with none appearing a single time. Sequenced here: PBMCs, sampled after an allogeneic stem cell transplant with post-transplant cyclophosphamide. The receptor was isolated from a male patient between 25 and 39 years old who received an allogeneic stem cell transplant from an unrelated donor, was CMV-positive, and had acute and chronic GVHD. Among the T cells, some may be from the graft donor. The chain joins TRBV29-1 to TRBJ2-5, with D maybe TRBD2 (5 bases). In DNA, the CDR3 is TGCAGCGTTGGGAGCGGAGAGACCCAGTACTTC. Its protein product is CSVGSGETQYF.